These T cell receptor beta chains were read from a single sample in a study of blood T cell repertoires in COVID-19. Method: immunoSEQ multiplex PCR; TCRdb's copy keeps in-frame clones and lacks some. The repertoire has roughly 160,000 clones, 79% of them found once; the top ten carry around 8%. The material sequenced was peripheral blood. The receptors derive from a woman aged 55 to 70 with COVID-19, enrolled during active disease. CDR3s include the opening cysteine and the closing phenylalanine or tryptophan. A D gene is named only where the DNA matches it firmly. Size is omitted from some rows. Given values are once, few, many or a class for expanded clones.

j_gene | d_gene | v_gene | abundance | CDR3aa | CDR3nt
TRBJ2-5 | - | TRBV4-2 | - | CASSQDGALGQETQYF | TGTGCCAGCAGCCAAGATGGGGCTCTTGGCCAAGAGACCCAGTACTTC
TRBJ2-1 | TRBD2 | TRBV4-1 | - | CASSSRITSGGSYNEQFF | TGCGCCAGCAGCTCGCGGATCACTAGCGGGGGATCCTACAATGAGCAGTTCTTC
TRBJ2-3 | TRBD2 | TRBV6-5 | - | CATLAGISTDTQYF | TGTGCCACCTTAGCGGGGATAAGCACAGATACGCAGTATTTT
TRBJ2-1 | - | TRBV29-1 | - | CSVDGGIQVDRFF | TGCAGCGTTGATGGGGGGATACAGGTGGACCGTTTCTTC
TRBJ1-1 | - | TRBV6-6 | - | CASSYAAGEAFF | TGTGCCAGCAGTTACGCCGCCGGTGAAGCTTTCTTT
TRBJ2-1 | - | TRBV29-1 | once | CSVSGTRNEQFF | TGCAGCGTTTCGGGGACTCGCAATGAGCAGTTCTTC
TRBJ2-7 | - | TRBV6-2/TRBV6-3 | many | CASSYTRDWFGQYF | TGTGCCAGCAGTTACACCCGGGACTGGTTCGGGCAGTACTTC
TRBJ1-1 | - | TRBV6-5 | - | CASSYSSGGSHTEAFF | TGTGCCAGCAGTTACTCTTCGGGTGGGTCGCACACTGAAGCTTTCTTT
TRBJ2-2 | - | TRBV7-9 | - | CASSRPRDRPNTGELFF | TGTGCCAGCAGCCGACCCCGCGACAGGCCGAACACCGGGGAGCTGTTTTTT
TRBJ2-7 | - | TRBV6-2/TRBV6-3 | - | CASSRDYEQYF | TGTGCCAGCAGTAGAGATTACGAGCAGTACTTC
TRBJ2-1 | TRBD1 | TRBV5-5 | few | CASSFRDRVVVYNEQFF | TGTGCCAGCAGCTTCCGGGACAGGGTAGTCGTCTACAATGAGCAGTTCTTC
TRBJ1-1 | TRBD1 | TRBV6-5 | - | CASRTGEPARAFF | TGTGCCAGCAGGACAGGGGAACCCGCCAGAGCTTTCTTT
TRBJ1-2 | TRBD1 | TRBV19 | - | CASRTGRYGYTF | TGTGCCAGTAGGACAGGGCGCTATGGCTACACCTTC
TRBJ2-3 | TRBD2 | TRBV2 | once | CASTLAGRTDTQYF | TGTGCCAGCACTTTAGCGGGCCGCACAGATACGCAGTATTTT
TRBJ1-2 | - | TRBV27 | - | CASSLGREGYGYTF | TGTGCCAGCAGCCTGGGCAGGGAAGGCTATGGCTACACCTTC